Below are 29 T cell receptor beta chains sequenced from a single sample in a study of T cell responses to AZD1222 COVID-19 vaccine. The table came from immunoSEQ multiplex PCR; TCRdb's copy has only in-frame clones and leaves some out. The sample contains about 180,000 clones, under 95% of which appear only once. The sample was peripheral blood, taken 28 days after the second AZD1222 dose. All receptors come from an adult who received the AZD1222 COVID-19 vaccine.

The rearrangement links TRBV11-2 to TRBJ2-4; 7 bases map to TRBD2. Unmatched junction bases numbered 9, after V lost 4 bases and J lost 0 bases. CDR1 SGHAT and CDR2 FQNNGV come from the germline V gene. The CDR3 loop spans 17 amino acids. In DNA, the CDR3 is TGTGCCAGCAGCTCCCGTCCCGGGGGGTTAGCCAAAAACATTCAGTACTTC. Translating gives CASSSRPGGLAKNIQYF.

V usage is TRBV18 and J usage is TRBJ1-5; D possibly corresponds to TRBD1 (5 bases). The CDR3 is made up of 16 amino acids. Germline V lookup: CDR1 KGHSH, CDR2 LQKENI. V dropped 3 bases and J dropped 3 bases, with 15 bases sitting between them. CDR3 amino acids: CASSPLGLNSNQPQHF. DNA of the CDR3: TGTGCCAGCTCACCGCTGGGACTTAATTCCAATCAGCCCCAGCATTTT.

The chain recombines TRBV2 with TRBJ1-1, with 7 bases identical to TRBD1. CDR1 and CDR2 from the germline V gene are SNHLY and FYNNEI. The junction had 7 bases not matched to a gene; V was cut back by 6 bases and J by 6 bases. This CDR3 spans 13 amino acids. The CDR3 protein is CASSLLGQSEAFF. The CDR3, as DNA: TGTGCCAGCAGCCTCCTGGGACAGTCTGAAGCTTTCTTT. The whole variable domain, filled in from reference TRBV2 and TRBJ1-1, reads EPEVTQTPSHQVTQMGQEVILRCVPISNHLYFYWYRQILGQKVEFLVSFYNNEISEKSEIFDDQFSVERPDGSNFTLKIRSTKLEDSAMYFCASSLLGQSEAFFGQGTRLTVV.

DNA of the CDR3: TGTGCCAGCAGTGAGGGACTCCATCAGCCCCAGCATTTT. Amino acids: CASSEGLHQPQHF. The V and J genes are TRBV6-1 and TRBJ1-5, with a tentative D call TRBD1 (5 bases). Germline assignment: CDR1 MNHNS and CDR2 SASEGT. The CDR3 spans 13 residues. Trimming cost V 3 bases and J 5 bases, with 8 bases left between them.

The chain is built from TRBV24-1 and TRBJ2-7, with 8 bases lining up with TRBD2. The CDR3 sequence is 14 residues long. Unmatched junction bases numbered 6, after V lost 8 bases and J lost 1 base. Germline-derived CDR1 and CDR2 are KGHDR and SFDVKD. The CDR3 nucleotides read TGTGCCACCACGGGCGGGGGGCCGTCCTACGAGCAGTACTTC. Translated, it gives CATTGGGPSYEQYF.

The V gene is TRBV3-1 (or the pseudogene TRBV3-2), the J gene TRBJ1-1; 7 bases agree with TRBD1. CDR1 is LGHDT and CDR2 is YNNKEL in the germline V gene (reference sequence). V dropped 4 bases and J dropped 0; count of bases not matched to a gene: 5. There are 15 residues in the CDR3. In DNA form, the CDR3 reads TGTGCCAGCAGCCCCTGGACAGGACTGAACACTGAAGCTTTCTTT. Its translation is CASSPWTGLNTEAFF.

For the CDR3, the DNA is TGTGCCAGTAGTATCCTGGACAGGGGGAACAATCAGCCCCAGCATTTT. This encodes CASSILDRGNNQPQHF. The chain couples TRBV19 to TRBJ1-5; 10 bases match TRBD1. The CDR3 covers 16 residues. The germline gives CDR1 LNHDA, CDR2 SQIVND (reference sequence). Germline trimming cut 3 bases from V and 3 bases from J; bases unmatched to any gene: 5. Combining the CDR3 with reference TRBV19 and TRBJ1-5 gives the whole variable domain DGGITQSPKYLFRKEGQNVTLSCEQNLNHDAMYWYRQDPGQGLRLIYYSQIVNDFQKGDIAEGYSVSREKKESFPLTVTSAQKNPTAFYLCASSILDRGNNQPQHFGDGTRLSIL.

The chain couples TRBV7-9 to TRBJ1-4, with TRBD1 as a possible D gene (5 bases). Germline assignment: CDR1 SEHNR and CDR2 FQNEAQ (reference sequence). This CDR3 is built from 16 residues. V shed 1 base and J shed 2 bases, with 11 bases lying between them. In nucleotides, the CDR3 is TGTGCCAGCAGCTTAGTGCAGGGCAGCACTAATGAAAAACTGTTTTTT. It translates to CASSLVQGSTNEKLFF.

Only one count was recorded for this clone. The rearrangement uses TRBV6-1 and TRBJ1-5, with unresolved D. There are 14 residues in the CDR3. Trimming stripped 1 base from V and 2 bases from J, with 6 bases between. CDR1 MNHNS and CDR2 SASEGT come from the germline V gene. The CDR3 bases are TGTGCCAGCAGTGAAGACAGCGGCAATCAGCCCCAGCATTTT. Encoded protein: CASSEDSGNQPQHF.

The chain joins TRBV11-1 to TRBJ2-7, with D unclear. Germline V gene lookup returns CDR1 SGHAT and CDR2 FQDESV (reference sequence). The length of the CDR3 is 14 residues. Between the trimmed V and J ends, which lost 5 bases and 2 bases, there was a span of 13 bases. CDR3 in amino acids: CASSVTVGAYEQYF. In nucleotides, the CDR3 is TGTGCCAGCAGCGTAACGGTCGGTGCCTACGAGCAGTACTTC.

This rearrangement joins TRBV19 to TRBJ2-7; 7 nucleotides agree with TRBD2. Germline V gene data show CDR1 as LNHDA and CDR2 as SQIVND (reference sequence). The CDR3 is made up of 14 amino acids. The V segment lost 3 bases and the J segment 3 bases; nucleotides outside the gene matches: 5. The CDR3 DNA is TGTGCCAGTAGTATGGGAGGGGCGAACTACGAGCAGTACTTC. This translates into CASSMGGANYEQYF.

The table lists this clone with a count of one. This chain links TRBV29-1 with TRBJ1-2; D uncertain. The germline V gene has CDR1 SQVTM and CDR2 ANQGSEA. The V gene lost 6 bases and the J gene lost 2 bases, with 13 bases spanning the gap. The CDR3 extends over 13 amino acids. This chain's CDR3 is CSVSQLLNYGYTF. The DNA for the CDR3 is TGCAGCGTAAGCCAGCTACTAAACTATGGCTACACCTTC. The full variable domain, in which reference TRBV29-1 and TRBJ1-2 provide the parts outside the CDR3, is SAVISQKPSRDICQRGTSLTIQCQVDSQVTMMFWYRQQPGQSLTLIATANQGSEATYESGFVIDKFPISRPNLTFSTLTVSNMSPEDSSIYLCSVSQLLNYGYTFGSGTRLTVV.

The V gene is TRBV5-4, the J gene TRBJ1-4, with TRBD1 matching over 7 bases. Looked up from germline, CDR1 is SGHNT and CDR2 is YYREEE (reference sequence). Germline trimming cut 3 bases from V and 8 bases from J; bases unmatched to any gene: 4. The CDR3 has 13 amino acids. The CDR3 DNA follows: TGTGCCAGCAGCTCCGACAGGGAGGAAAAACTGTTTTTT. Encoded protein: CASSSDREEKLFF.

The V and J genes are TRBV7-9 and TRBJ2-1, with 8 bases identical to TRBD2. The length of the CDR3 is 13 residues. Germline trimming cut 5 bases from V and 6 bases from J; bases unmatched to any gene: 3. Germline CDR1 is SEHNR and CDR2 is FQNEAQ (reference sequence). CDR3 coding DNA: TGTGCCAGCAGCCCCACTAGCGGCAATGAGCAGTTCTTC. Encoded protein: CASSPTSGNEQFF.

The chain has TRBV5-6 and TRBJ2-7; D possibly corresponds to TRBD2 (5 bases). Trimming cost V 0 bases and J 4 bases, with 14 bases left between them. Germline-derived CDR1 and CDR2 are SGHDT and YYEEEE. The CDR3 runs 15 residues. The CDR3 DNA reads TGTGCCAGCAGCTTGGACCCTCGGGATCAGTACGAGCAGTACTTC. Translating gives CASSLDPRDQYEQYF.

The gene calls are TRBV27 and TRBJ2-7; no reliable D call. V lost 8 bases to trimming and J lost 7 bases, with 21 bases between them. The CDR3 covers 14 residues. CDR1 MNHEY and CDR2 SMNVEV come from the germline V gene (reference sequence). Here the CDR3 DNA reads TGTGCCAGCGGGCAATCGGGTCCACTGGGAGAGCAGTACTTC. This codes for CASGQSGPLGEQYF.

This sequence joins TRBV12-5 and TRBJ2-1; 12 bases are shared with TRBD2. The CDR3 is 15 residues long. V lost 3 bases to trimming and J lost 6 bases; unmatched junction nucleotides: 3. Germline values: CDR1 LGHNT, CDR2 FRNRAP. This CDR3 reads CASGFLAGGPNEQFF. The CDR3, as DNA: TGTGCTAGTGGTTTCCTAGCGGGGGGGCCCAATGAGCAGTTCTTC.

The count of this clone is one. The V gene is TRBV19, the J gene TRBJ2-7; the match to TRBD1 covers 11 bases. This CDR3 region has 15 residues. V lost 5 bases and J lost 3; bases outside the gene matches: 6. The V gene's germline CDR1 is LNHDA and CDR2 SQIVND (reference sequence). The CDR3 loop reads CASSARDRGVYEQYF. The CDR3 region has the DNA TGTGCCAGTAGTGCCCGGGACAGGGGGGTCTACGAGCAGTACTTC.

The CDR3 nucleotides are TGTGCCAGCAGCCCTAGACAGGGAAACCAAGAGACCCAGTACTTC. It codes for CASSPRQGNQETQYF. The chain uses TRBV9 and TRBJ2-5, with 7 bases identical to TRBD1. There are 15 residues in the CDR3. With V trimmed by 4 bases and J by 0 bases, 6 bases remained unmatched. The germline gives CDR1 SGDLS, CDR2 YYNGEE.

The genes are TRBV6-1 and TRBJ1-6; no clear D gene. The V gene lost 1 base and the J gene lost 8 bases, with 9 bases spanning the gap. This CDR3 contains 14 residues. Germline loops: CDR1 MNHNS, CDR2 SASEGT. The DNA for the CDR3 is TGTGCCAGCAGTGAAGGGACCAATTATTCACCCCTCCACTTT. Amino acids: CASSEGTNYSPLHF.

The chain employs TRBV12-3 or TRBV12-4 and TRBJ2-6; D unresolved. The CDR3 is 13 amino acids. The V end lost 6 bases, the J end lost 0 bases, and 3 bases lay between the germline ends. The CDR3: CASSFSGANVLTF. The CDR3 DNA follows: TGTGCCAGCAGCTTCTCTGGGGCCAACGTCCTGACTTTC.

The genes are TRBV27 and TRBJ1-6; no clear D gene. The germline CDR1 and CDR2 sequences are MNHEY and SMNVEV (reference sequence). Trimming shortened V by 7 bases and J by 3 bases, and 13 bases separated the two germline ends. The CDR3 is made up of 15 amino acids. The CDR3 here is CASKTAAYYNSPLHF. DNA of the CDR3: TGTGCCAGCAAAACGGCGGCTTACTATAATTCACCCCTCCACTTT.

The CDR3 loop is CASTVYSGPTDTQYF. DNA for the CDR3: TGTGCCAGCACCGTGTATAGCGGACCCACAGATACGCAGTATTTT. The gene calls are TRBV9 and TRBJ2-3; perhaps TRBD2 as D (6 bases). In germline, CDR1 is SGDLS, CDR2 YYNGEE. The CDR3 runs to 15 residues. The V gene lost 6 bases and the J gene lost 2 bases, with 16 bases spanning the gap. The variable domain in full, with the rest retrieved from reference TRBV9 and TRBJ2-3, is DSGVTQTPKHLITATGQRVTLRCSPRSGDLSVYWYQQSLDQGLQFLIQYYNGEERAKGNILERFSAQQFPDLHSELNLSSLELGDSALYFCASTVYSGPTDTQYFGPGTRLTVL.

This chain connects TRBV28 to TRBJ1-1, with D maybe TRBD1 (6 bases). V shed 6 bases and J shed 3 bases, with 14 bases lying between them. The CDR3 has 14 residues. CDR1 MDHEN and CDR2 SYDVKM come from the germline V gene. CDR3 nucleotide sequence: TGTGCCAGCAGCACCTCCAACAGGGACACTGAAGCTTTCTTT. Translated, it gives CASSTSNRDTEAFF.

The rearrangement uses TRBV9 and TRBJ1-1; no clear D. This CDR3 comprises 17 residues. Germline CDR1 and CDR2: SGDLS and YYNGEE. V was shortened by 1 base and J by 1 base, with 17 bases between the two germline ends. The CDR3 sequence: CASSVSIRVEGNTEAFF. Written as DNA, the CDR3 is TGTGCCAGCAGCGTAAGTATCCGGGTCGAGGGGAACACTGAAGCTTTCTTT.

The rearrangement uses TRBV12-3 or TRBV12-4 and TRBJ1-1, with D perhaps TRBD1 (5 bases). The V gene lost 8 bases and the J gene lost 3 bases, with 10 bases spanning the gap. The CDR3 consists of 12 residues. For the CDR3, the DNA is TGTGCCAGCGGGACGGAAGACACTGAAGCTTTCTTT. Translating it yields CASGTEDTEAFF.

The chain uses TRBV3-1 (or the pseudogene TRBV3-2) and TRBJ1-1; 7 positions match TRBD1. This CDR3 has 14 amino acids. With V trimmed by 4 bases and J by 5 bases, 7 bases remained unmatched. The germline gives CDR1 LGHDT, CDR2 YNNKEL (reference sequence). The CDR3 reads CASSRDRALTEAFF. Written as DNA, the CDR3 is TGTGCCAGCAGCCGGGACAGAGCCTTAACTGAAGCTTTCTTT.

The chain employs TRBV7-8 and TRBJ2-7; tentatively, D is TRBD2 (6 bases). V dropped 1 base and J dropped 4 bases, with 11 bases sitting between them. Per the germline V gene, CDR1 is SGHVS and CDR2 is FQNEAQ. The CDR3 is 14 amino acids. CDR3 sequence reads: CASSLVRDQYEQYF. The CDR3 nucleotides read TGTGCCAGCAGCTTAGTGCGGGATCAATACGAGCAGTACTTC.

The rearrangement uses TRBV19 and TRBJ2-5, with 9 bases lining up with TRBD2. Germline V CDR1 and CDR2: LNHDA, SQIVND (reference sequence). This CDR3 has 16 residues. The trim removed 3 bases at V and 1 base at J, leaving 6 bases unmatched. Written as DNA, the CDR3 is TGTGCCAGTAGTATTGGTGGTAGCGGGGGCCAAGAGACCCAGTACTTC. Translation: CASSIGGSGGQETQYF.